The 12 T cell receptor beta chains presented below share a single source sample, sequenced in a study of siplizumab effects on memory and regulatory T cells. The method was immunoSEQ multiplex PCR; TCRdb's version includes in-frame clones alone and lacks a portion of them. The repertoire has approximately 94,000 clones, roughly 93% of them found once; the top ten carry 6.5%. Sequenced sample: CD8+ T cells sorted from blood. Receptor source: a human donor in good health.

DNA of the CDR3: TGTGCCACCACGGAGGGAGAACGCCTCCACTTT. Its translation: CATTEGERLHF. V and J are TRBV6-6 and TRBJ1-6, with D uncertain. V was clipped by 10 bases and J by 15 bases, with 16 bases between them. The CDR3 runs 11 residues. The germline gives CDR1 MNHNY, CDR2 SVGAGI (reference sequence).

The V and J genes are TRBV5-1 and TRBJ1-2, with D uncertain. CDR1 SGHRS and CDR2 YFSETQ come from the germline V gene. The V gene lost 4 bases and the J gene lost 3 bases, with 13 bases spanning the gap. This CDR3 is 14 amino acids long. The CDR3 sequence is CASSPSPGDYGYTF. Written as DNA, the CDR3 is TGCGCCAGCAGCCCAAGCCCTGGGGACTATGGCTACACCTTC.

The J gene is TRBJ2-7, the V gene TRBV19; D tentatively fits TRBD1 or TRBD2 (5 bases each). This CDR3 contains 15 residues. Trimming removed 4 bases at V and 2 bases at J, with 15 bases between. CDR1 LNHDA and CDR2 SQIVND come from the germline V gene (reference sequence). The CDR3 loop reads CASSKNRDATYEQYF. The CDR3 DNA follows: TGTGCCAGTAGTAAAAACCGGGACGCCACCTACGAGCAGTACTTC.

V gene TRBV19 combines with J gene TRBJ1-1, with D maybe TRBD1 (6 bases). This CDR3 has 14 residues. Trimming cost V 7 bases and J 1 base, with 13 bases left between them. CDR1 is LNHDA and CDR2 is SQIVND in the germline V gene (reference sequence). This CDR3 is CASNFGGENTEAFF. CDR3 coding DNA: TGTGCCAGTAATTTCGGGGGCGAGAACACTGAAGCTTTCTTT.

This clone was seen a single time. The chain combines TRBV5-4 with TRBJ2-7, with 13 bases lining up with TRBD2. This CDR3 region has 16 residues. After removal of 4 bases from V and 2 bases from J, the junction contained 6 bases not matched to a gene. Germline assignment: CDR1 SGHNT and CDR2 YYREEE (reference sequence). The CDR3 region has the DNA TGTGCCAGCAGCATAGGGACTAGCGGGACCCCCTACGAGCAGTACTTC. Protein: CASSIGTSGTPYEQYF.

This chain connects TRBV6-1 to TRBJ2-1; no clear D. This CDR3 has 14 residues. CDR1 is MNHNS, CDR2 SASEGT, per germline. V was cut by 2 bases and J by 5 bases, with 10 bases left in between. CDR3 nucleotide sequence: TGTGCCAGCAGTGAAACGGCGGAGAACAATGAGCAGTTCTTC. Protein: CASSETAENNEQFF.

The J gene is TRBJ2-3, the V gene TRBV9; D may be TRBD2 (5 bases). Germline CDR1 and CDR2: SGDLS and YYNGEE. The V end was cut by 0 bases, the J end by 6 bases, with 14 bases between. The CDR3 has 15 residues. The CDR3: CASSVGSLAPDTQYF. DNA for the CDR3: TGTGCCAGCAGCGTAGGGTCTCTAGCTCCTGATACGCAGTATTTT. The full variable domain, completed using reference TRBV9 and TRBJ2-3, is DSGVTQTPKHLITATGQRVTLRCSPRSGDLSVYWYQQSLDQGLQFLIQYYNGEERAKGNILERFSAQQFPDLHSELNLSSLELGDSALYFCASSVGSLAPDTQYFGPGTRLTVL.

The chain joins TRBV19 to TRBJ2-5, with D uncertain. V gave up 3 bases and J gave up 5 bases, with 4 bases separating them. Per the germline V gene, CDR1 is LNHDA and CDR2 is SQIVND (reference sequence). The CDR3 length is 11 residues. The CDR3 DNA follows: TGTGCCAGTAGTATGAGTGAGACCCAGTACTTC. Protein product: CASSMSETQYF.

Only one count was recorded for this clone. The chain uses TRBV5-8 and TRBJ1-2, with D unclear. In germline, CDR1 is SGHTS, CDR2 YDEGEE. V lost 3 bases to trimming and J lost 5 bases, with 8 bases between them. CDR3 length: 12 residues. CDR3 in DNA: TGTGCCAGCAGCTCTGACATGTATGGCTACACCTTC. This translates into CASSSDMYGYTF.

This chain uses TRBV5-4 with TRBJ1-3; no clear D gene. CDR1 is SGHNT, CDR2 YYREEE, per germline (reference sequence). The CDR3 is 15 residues long. V was shortened by 4 bases and J by 0 bases, with 11 bases between the two germline ends. The CDR3 DNA reads as TGTGCCAGCAGCCCCGATCGGGACTCTGGAAACACCATATATTTT. Its protein product is CASSPDRDSGNTIYF.

The V call is TRBV2, the J call TRBJ1-5, with 7 positions matching TRBD1. Germline loops: CDR1 SNHLY, CDR2 FYNNEI. The V and J ends lost 3 bases and 0 bases, in that order; junction bases with no gene match: 8. The CDR3 length is 17 residues. CDR3 DNA sequence: TGTGCCAGCAGTGAGACACAGGGGTTGGGTAGCAATCAGCCCCAGCATTTT. Translating gives CASSETQGLGSNQPQHF.

CDR3 DNA sequence: TGTGCCAGCAGCGTAGATCGGTACAATGAGCAGTTCTTC. Its translation is CASSVDRYNEQFF. This chain connects TRBV9 to TRBJ2-1, with D hard to call. CDR3 size: 13 residues. Germline V CDR1 and CDR2: SGDLS, YYNGEE. V was shortened by 0 bases and J by 4 bases, with 5 bases between the two germline ends.